The clone carrying this T cell receptor (beta chain) was counted between two and nine times. The protocol was immunoSEQ multiplex PCR, while the TCRdb copy is restricted to in-frame clones and leaves out a portion. This sample has about 69,000 clones, with 90% found just once. This sample is drawn from a study of blood T cell repertoires in COVID-19. On the study more broadly: Nucleic acid was either cDNA or gDNA, and it came from T cells, B-cell-depleted T cells, or PBMCs.

The CDR3 is 16 residues long. V was clipped by 3 bases and J by 3 bases; unmatched bases: 13. CDR1 and CDR2 (germline): GTSNPN, SVGIG (reference sequence). V gene TRBV30 combines with J gene TRBJ1-2; the match to TRBD1 covers 7 bases. This receptor was obtained from a woman under 30 with acute or convalescent COVID-19. The sample comprised peripheral blood. The DNA of the CDR3 is TGTGCCTGGAGGGAGGGACAGCGTCTTTGGGACTATGGCTACACCTTC. Residues: CAWREGQRLWDYGYTF.